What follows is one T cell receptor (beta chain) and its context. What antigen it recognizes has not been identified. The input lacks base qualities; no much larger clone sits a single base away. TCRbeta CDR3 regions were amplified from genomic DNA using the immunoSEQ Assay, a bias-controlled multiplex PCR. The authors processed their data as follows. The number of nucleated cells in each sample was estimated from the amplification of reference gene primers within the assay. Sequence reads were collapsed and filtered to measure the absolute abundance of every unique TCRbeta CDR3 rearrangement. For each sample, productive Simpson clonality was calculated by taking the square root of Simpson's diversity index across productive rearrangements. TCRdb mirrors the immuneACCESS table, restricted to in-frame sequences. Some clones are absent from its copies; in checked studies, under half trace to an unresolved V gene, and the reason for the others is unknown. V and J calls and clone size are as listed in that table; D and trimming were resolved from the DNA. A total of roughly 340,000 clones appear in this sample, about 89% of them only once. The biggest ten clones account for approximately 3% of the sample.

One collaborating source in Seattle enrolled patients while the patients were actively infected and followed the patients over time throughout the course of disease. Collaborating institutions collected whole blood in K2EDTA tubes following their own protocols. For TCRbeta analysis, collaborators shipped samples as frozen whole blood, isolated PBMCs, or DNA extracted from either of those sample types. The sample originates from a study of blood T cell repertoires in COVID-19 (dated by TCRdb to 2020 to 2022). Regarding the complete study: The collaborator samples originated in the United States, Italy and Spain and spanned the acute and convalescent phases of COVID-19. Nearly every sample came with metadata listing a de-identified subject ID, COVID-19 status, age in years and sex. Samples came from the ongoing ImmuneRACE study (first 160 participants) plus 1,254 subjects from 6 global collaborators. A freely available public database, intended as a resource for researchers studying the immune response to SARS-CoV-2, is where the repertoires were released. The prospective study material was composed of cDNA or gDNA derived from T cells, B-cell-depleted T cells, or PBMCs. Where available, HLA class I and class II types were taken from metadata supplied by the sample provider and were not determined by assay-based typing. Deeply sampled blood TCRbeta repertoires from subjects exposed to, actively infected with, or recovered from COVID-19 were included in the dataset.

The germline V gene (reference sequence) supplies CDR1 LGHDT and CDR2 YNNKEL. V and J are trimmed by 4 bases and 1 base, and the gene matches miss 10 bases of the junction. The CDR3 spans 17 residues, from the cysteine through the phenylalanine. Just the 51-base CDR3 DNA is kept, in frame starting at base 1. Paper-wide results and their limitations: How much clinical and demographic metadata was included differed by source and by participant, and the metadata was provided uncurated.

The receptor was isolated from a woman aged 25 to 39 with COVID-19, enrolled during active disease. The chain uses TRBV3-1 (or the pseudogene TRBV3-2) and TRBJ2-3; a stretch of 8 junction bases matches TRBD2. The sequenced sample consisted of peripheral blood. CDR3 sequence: CASSLTTTGGGTDTQYF. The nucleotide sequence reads TGTGCCAGCAGCCTAACAACCACGGGGGGGGGCACAGATACGCAGTATTTT.